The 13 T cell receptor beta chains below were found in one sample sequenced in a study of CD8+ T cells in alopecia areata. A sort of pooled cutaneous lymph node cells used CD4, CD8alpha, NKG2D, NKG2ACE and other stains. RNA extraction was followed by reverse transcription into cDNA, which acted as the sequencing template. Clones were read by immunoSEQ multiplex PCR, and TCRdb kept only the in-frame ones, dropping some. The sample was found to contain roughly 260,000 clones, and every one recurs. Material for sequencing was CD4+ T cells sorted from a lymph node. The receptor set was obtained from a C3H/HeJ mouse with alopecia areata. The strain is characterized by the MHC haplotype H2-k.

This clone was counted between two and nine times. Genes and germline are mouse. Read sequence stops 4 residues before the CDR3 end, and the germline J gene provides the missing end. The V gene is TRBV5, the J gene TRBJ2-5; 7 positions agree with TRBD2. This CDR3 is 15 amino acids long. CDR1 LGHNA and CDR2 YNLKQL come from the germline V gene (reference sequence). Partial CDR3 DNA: TGTGCCAGCAGCCAAGAGTTGTGGGGGGAAGAC. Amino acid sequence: CASSQELWGED. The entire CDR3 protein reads CASSQELWGEDTQYF.

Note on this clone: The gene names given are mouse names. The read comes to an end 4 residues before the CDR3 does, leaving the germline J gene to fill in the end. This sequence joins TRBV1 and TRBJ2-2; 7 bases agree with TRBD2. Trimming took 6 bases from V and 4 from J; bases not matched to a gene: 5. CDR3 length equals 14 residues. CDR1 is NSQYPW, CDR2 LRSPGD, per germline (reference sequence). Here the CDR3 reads CTCRARGGTGQLYF. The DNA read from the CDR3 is TGCACCTGCAGGGCCCGGGGGGGCACCGGG.

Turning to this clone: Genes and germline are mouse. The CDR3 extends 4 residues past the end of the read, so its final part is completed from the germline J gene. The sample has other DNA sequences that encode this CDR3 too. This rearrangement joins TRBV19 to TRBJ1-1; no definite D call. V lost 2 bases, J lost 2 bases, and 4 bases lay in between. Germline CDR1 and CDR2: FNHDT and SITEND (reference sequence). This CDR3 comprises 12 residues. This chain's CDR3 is CASSISNTEVFF. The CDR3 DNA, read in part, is TGTGCCAGCAGTATCAGTAACACA.

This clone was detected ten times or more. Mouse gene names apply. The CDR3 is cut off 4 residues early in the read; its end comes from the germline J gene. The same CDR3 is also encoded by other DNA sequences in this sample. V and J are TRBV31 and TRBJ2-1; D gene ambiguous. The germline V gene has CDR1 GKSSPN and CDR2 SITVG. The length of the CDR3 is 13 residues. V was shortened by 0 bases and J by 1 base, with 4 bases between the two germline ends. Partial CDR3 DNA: TGTGCCTGGAGTCTAGGGAACTATGCT. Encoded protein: CAWSLGNYA. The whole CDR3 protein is CAWSLGNYAEQFF.

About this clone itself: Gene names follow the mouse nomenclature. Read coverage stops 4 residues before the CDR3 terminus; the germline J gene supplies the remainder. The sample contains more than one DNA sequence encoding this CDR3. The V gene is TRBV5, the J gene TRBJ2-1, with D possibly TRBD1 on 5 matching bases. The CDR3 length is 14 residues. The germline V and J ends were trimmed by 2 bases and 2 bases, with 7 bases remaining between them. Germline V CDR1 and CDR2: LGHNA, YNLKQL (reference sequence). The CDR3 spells CASSQQGDYAEQFF. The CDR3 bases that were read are TGTGCCAGCAGCCAACAGGGAGACTATGCT.

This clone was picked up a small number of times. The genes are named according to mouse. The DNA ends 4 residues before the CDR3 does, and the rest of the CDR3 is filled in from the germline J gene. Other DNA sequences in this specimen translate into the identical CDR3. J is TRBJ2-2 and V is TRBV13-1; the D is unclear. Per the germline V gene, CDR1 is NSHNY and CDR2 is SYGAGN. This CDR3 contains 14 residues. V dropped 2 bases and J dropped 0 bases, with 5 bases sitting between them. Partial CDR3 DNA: TGTGCCAGCAGTGACAGAACAAACACCGGG. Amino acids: CASSDRTNTG. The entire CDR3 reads CASSDRTNTGQLYF.

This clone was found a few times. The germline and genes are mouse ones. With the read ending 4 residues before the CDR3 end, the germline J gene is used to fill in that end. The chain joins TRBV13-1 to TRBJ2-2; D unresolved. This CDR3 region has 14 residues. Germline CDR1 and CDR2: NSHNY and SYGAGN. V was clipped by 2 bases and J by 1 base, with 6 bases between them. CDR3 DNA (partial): TGTGCCAGCAGTGAAGTCAAAAACACCGGG. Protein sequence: CASSEVKNTG. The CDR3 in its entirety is CASSEVKNTGQLYF.

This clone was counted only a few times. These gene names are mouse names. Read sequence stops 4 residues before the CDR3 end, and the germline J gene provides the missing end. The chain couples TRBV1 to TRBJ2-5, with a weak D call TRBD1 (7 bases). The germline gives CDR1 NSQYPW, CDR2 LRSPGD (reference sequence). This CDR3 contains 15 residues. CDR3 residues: CTCSAEKGARDTQYF. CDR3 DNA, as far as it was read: TGCACCTGCAGTGCAGAAAAGGGGGCGCGGGAC.

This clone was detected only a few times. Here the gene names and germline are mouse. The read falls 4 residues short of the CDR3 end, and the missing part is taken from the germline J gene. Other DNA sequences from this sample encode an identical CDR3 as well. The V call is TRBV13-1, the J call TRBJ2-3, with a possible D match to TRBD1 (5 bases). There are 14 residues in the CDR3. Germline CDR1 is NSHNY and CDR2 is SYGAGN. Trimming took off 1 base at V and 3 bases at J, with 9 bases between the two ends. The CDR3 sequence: CASSDQGGAETLYF. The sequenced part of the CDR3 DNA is TGTGCCAGCAGTGATCAGGGTGGAGCAGAA.

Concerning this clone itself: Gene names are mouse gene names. The covered CDR3 bases are TGTGCTAGCAGTAGGGCACAGGGAGACACA. Protein sequence: CASSRAQGDT. The full CDR3 is CASSRAQGDTEVFF. The rearrangement uses TRBV17 and TRBJ1-1, with D tentatively TRBD1 (6 bases). The read gets to within 4 residues of the CDR3 end, and the germline J gene fills in the rest. There are 14 residues in the CDR3. The V gene lost 3 bases and the J gene lost 3 bases, with 11 bases spanning the gap. The germline gives CDR1 MNHDT, CDR2 YYDKIL. Full variable domain (outside the CDR3, taken from reference TRBV17 and TRBJ1-1): DTTVKQNPRYKLARVGKPVNLICSQTMNHDTMYWYQKKPNQAPKLLLFYYDKILNREADTFEKFQSSRPNNSFCSLYIGSAGLEYSAMYLCASSRAQGDTEVFFGKGTRLTVV.

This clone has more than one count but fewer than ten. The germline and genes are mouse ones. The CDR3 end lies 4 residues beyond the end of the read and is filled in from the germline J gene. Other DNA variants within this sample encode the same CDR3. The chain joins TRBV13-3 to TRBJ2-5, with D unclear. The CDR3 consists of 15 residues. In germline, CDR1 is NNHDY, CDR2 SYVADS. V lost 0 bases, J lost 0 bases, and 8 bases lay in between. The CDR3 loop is CASSDATVNQDTQYF. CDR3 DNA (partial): TGTGCCAGCAGTGATGCTACAGTTAACCAAGAC. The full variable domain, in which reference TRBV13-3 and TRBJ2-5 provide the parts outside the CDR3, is EAAVTQSPRSKVAVTGGKVTLSCHQTNNHDYMYWYRQDTGHGLRLIHYSYVADSTEKGDIPDGYKASRPSQENFSLILELASLSQTAVYFCASSDATVNQDTQYFGPGTRLLVL.

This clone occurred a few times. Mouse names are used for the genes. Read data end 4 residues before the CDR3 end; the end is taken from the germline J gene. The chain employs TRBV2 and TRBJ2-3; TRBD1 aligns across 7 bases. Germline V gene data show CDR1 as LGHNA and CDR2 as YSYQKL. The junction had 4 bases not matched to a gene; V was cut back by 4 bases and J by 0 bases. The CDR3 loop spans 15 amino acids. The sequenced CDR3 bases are TGTGCCAGCAGCCCGGGACAGACTAGTGCAGAA. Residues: CASSPGQTSAE. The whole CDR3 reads CASSPGQTSAETLYF.

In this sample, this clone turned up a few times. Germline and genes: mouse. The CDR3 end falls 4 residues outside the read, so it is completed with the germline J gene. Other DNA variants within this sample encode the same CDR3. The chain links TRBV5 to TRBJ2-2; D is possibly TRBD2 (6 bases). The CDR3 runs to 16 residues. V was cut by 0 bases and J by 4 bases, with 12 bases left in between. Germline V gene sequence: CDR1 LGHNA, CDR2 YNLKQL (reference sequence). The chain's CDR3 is CASSQDPGGGTGQLYF. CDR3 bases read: TGTGCCAGCAGCCAAGATCCGGGGGGAGGCACCGGG.